This T cell receptor beta chain is from a study of blood T cell repertoires in COVID-19. Study summary: Some COVID-19 samples were acute and others convalescent; all came from the United States, Italy and Spain. Sample material is recorded as cDNA or gDNA derived from T cells, B-cell-depleted T cells, or PBMCs.

Trimming stripped 2 bases from V and 3 bases from J, with 13 bases between. From germline, CDR1 is MNHEY and CDR2 SVGEGT. The CDR3 sequence is 15 residues long. Per the original data handling: Amplification with reference gene primers provided the estimates of nucleated cell counts. TCRdb's table, derived via immunoSEQ multiplex PCR, lists solely in-frame clones and lacks some. The V and J calls and clone size are taken from that table; D and trimming were inferred from the DNA. Of some 200,000 clones in the sample, approximately 82% were seen once. The sample was PBMCs or T cells enriched from blood (not recorded which). The rearrangement joins TRBV6-2 or TRBV6-3 to TRBJ1-1; tentatively, D is TRBD1 (6 bases). The origin of this receptor is a woman aged 60 to 75 with acute COVID-19. The CDR3: CASSYDGQRYTEAFF. In DNA form, the CDR3 reads TGTGCCAGCAGTTACGACGGACAGCGATACACTGAAGCTTTCTTT.